The next 30 T cell receptor beta chains were all read from a single sample in a study of siplizumab effects on memory and regulatory T cells. Assay: immunoSEQ multiplex PCR; the TCRdb copy retains only in-frame clones and omits some. The sample includes some 100,000 clones, 94% of them seen just once. The sample consisted of Tregs sorted from blood. The receptor set was obtained from a human donor in good health.

CDR3 amino acids: CASSFNPGLPFTDTQYF. The CDR3 nucleotides read TGTGCCAGCAGCTTTAACCCGGGACTACCCTTCACAGATACGCAGTATTTT. This rearrangement joins TRBV7-2 to TRBJ2-3; 7 bases are shared with TRBD2. Per germline, CDR1 SGHTA and CDR2 FQGNSA. The CDR3 runs to 17 residues. The V and J ends lost 3 bases and 2 bases, in that order; junction bases with no gene match: 11.

V and J are TRBV4-2 and TRBJ1-3, with D possibly matching TRBD1 (5 bases). Per germline, CDR1 LGHNA and CDR2 YNFKEQ. The V and J ends lost 3 bases and 4 bases respectively, with 13 bases between them. The CDR3 runs 15 residues. CDR3 residues: CASSQGQGSGNTIYF. The CDR3 DNA sequence: TGTGCCAGCAGCCAGGGGCAGGGTTCCGGAAACACCATATATTTT.

J is TRBJ1-3 and V is TRBV4-1; the match to TRBD1 covers 9 bases. With V trimmed by 5 bases and J by 0 bases, 8 bases remained unmatched. CDR1 MGHRA and CDR2 YSYEKL come from the germline V gene. The CDR3 is 17 amino acids. This CDR3 reads CASSAHRGRSSGNTIYF. CDR3 sequence (DNA): TGCGCCAGCAGCGCCCACAGGGGGCGATCCTCTGGAAACACCATATATTTT.

V usage is TRBV19 and J usage is TRBJ1-1; the D is unclear. Germline CDR1 LNHDA, CDR2 SQIVND (reference sequence). The germline V and J ends were trimmed by 3 bases and 7 bases, with 6 bases remaining between them. The CDR3 extends over 11 amino acids. The CDR3 is CASSILDEAFF. In DNA, the CDR3 is TGTGCCAGTAGTATTCTCGATGAAGCTTTCTTT.

The chain uses TRBV7-9 and TRBJ1-1; 7 nucleotides agree with TRBD1. This CDR3 comprises 13 residues. The V gene's germline CDR1 is SEHNR and CDR2 FQNEAQ (reference sequence). V lost 3 bases to trimming and J lost 3 bases; unmatched junction nucleotides: 1. The CDR3 sequence is CASSFQGDTEAFF. The CDR3 coding sequence is TGTGCCAGCAGCTTTCAGGGGGACACTGAAGCTTTCTTT.

The V call is TRBV19, the J call TRBJ1-1; D ambiguous. Germline CDR1 is LNHDA and CDR2 is SQIVND (reference sequence). The CDR3 has 15 amino acids. V was trimmed by 6 bases and J by 4 bases, leaving 18 bases between them. CDR3 amino acids: CASSTIAGDSTEAFF. CDR3 DNA sequence: TGTGCCAGTAGCACCATCGCGGGTGATAGCACTGAAGCTTTCTTT.

This sequence joins TRBV6-5 and TRBJ1-1, with D maybe TRBD1 (6 bases). With 6 bases removed from V and 0 bases from J, the gap between germline ends came to 11 bases. This CDR3 has 14 amino acids. Germline V gives CDR1 MNHEY, CDR2 SVGAGI. CDR3 bases: TGTGCCAGCAGCCCCGGACAGTTGAACACTGAAGCTTTCTTT. Translating gives CASSPGQLNTEAFF.

The chain carries TRBV7-8 and TRBJ1-2; TRBD1 might be the D (6 bases). This CDR3 spans 16 amino acids. Germline V gene lookup returns CDR1 SGHVS and CDR2 FQNEAQ. Trimming cost V 5 bases and J 0 bases, with 16 bases left between them. This chain's CDR3 is CASSPGWTEANYGYTF. The CDR3 bases are TGTGCCAGCAGCCCTGGATGGACAGAGGCTAACTATGGCTACACCTTC.

This chain links TRBV5-1 with TRBJ1-1; weak D call: TRBD1 (6 bases). The germline V and J ends were trimmed by 0 bases and 5 bases, with 11 bases remaining between them. This CDR3 region has 14 residues. Germline CDR1 reads SGHRS; CDR2 reads YFSETQ. As DNA, the CDR3 is TGCGCCAGCAGCTTGGGCGGGGGCTGGACTGAAGCTTTCTTT. Encoded protein: CASSLGGGWTEAFF.

This clone came up once. V usage is TRBV7-3 and J usage is TRBJ2-3; TRBD2 aligns across 14 bases. V lost 5 bases, J lost 4 bases, and 2 bases stayed unmatched. CDR3 length: 15 residues. Germline lookup yields CDR1 SGHTA and CDR2 FQGTGA. The DNA for the CDR3 is TGTGCCAGCAGCCGGGGACTAGCGGGAGCAGATACGCAGTATTTT. Translating gives CASSRGLAGADTQYF.

The rearrangement uses TRBV7-2 and TRBJ1-5, with TRBD1 matching 9 bases. Germline-derived CDR1 and CDR2 are SGHTA and FQGNSA. The CDR3 totals 15 residues. V lost 5 bases, J lost 4 bases, and 6 bases stayed unmatched. The chain's CDR3 is CASSRNGQGNQPQHF. The CDR3 bases are TGTGCCAGCAGCCGAAACGGACAGGGGAATCAGCCCCAGCATTTT.

This clone was seen more than once but under ten times. This chain connects TRBV29-1 to TRBJ1-1; no clear D gene. V was trimmed by 4 bases and J by 0 bases, leaving 12 bases between them. Germline CDR1 is SQVTM and CDR2 is ANQGSEA. The CDR3 covers 14 residues. The CDR3 is CSVARNLLNTEAFF. As DNA, the CDR3 is TGCAGCGTTGCTCGAAATCTCCTGAACACTGAAGCTTTCTTT.

This sequence joins TRBV5-8 and TRBJ2-5, with D possibly matching TRBD2 (6 bases). The CDR3 contains 19 residues. The germline gives CDR1 SGHTS, CDR2 YDEGEE. V was trimmed by 0 bases and J by 4 bases, leaving 25 bases between them. The CDR3 reads CASSLVAAQRRTTAETQYF. DNA of the CDR3: TGTGCCAGCAGCTTGGTGGCCGCTCAGAGAAGGACTACTGCAGAGACCCAGTACTTC.

The chain couples TRBV21-1 to TRBJ1-2; TRBD1 is taken as the D call from the table, unchecked against the DNA. TRBV21-1 is given as a pseudogene. This CDR3 contains 15 residues. CDR3 coding DNA: TGTGCCAGCAGCCCGACAGGGGACTCTAACTATGGCTACACCTTC. This translates into CASSPTGDSNYGYTF.

The rearrangement uses TRBV11-2 and TRBJ2-2; perhaps TRBD2 as D (6 bases). CDR3 length: 16 residues. The germline V gene has CDR1 SGHAT and CDR2 FQNNGV. V dropped 6 bases and J dropped 4 bases, with 18 bases sitting between them. For the CDR3, the DNA is TGTGCCAGCAGGGGAGGTTCGACAAGCCCCACCGGGGAGCTGTTTTTT. Its protein product is CASRGGSTSPTGELFF.

V and J are TRBV6-5 and TRBJ2-7; 8 bases map to TRBD1. V lost 4 bases and J lost 5; bases outside the gene matches: 7. Germline-derived CDR1 and CDR2 are MNHEY and SVGAGI. CDR3 length: 14 amino acids. The CDR3 bases are TGTGCCAGCAGTTCCTGGACAGGGAACGACGAGCAGTACTTC. Its protein is CASSSWTGNDEQYF.

The count of this clone is one. The chain couples TRBV27 to TRBJ1-5, with a possible D match to TRBD1 (6 bases). From germline, CDR1 is MNHEY and CDR2 SMNVEV (reference sequence). The CDR3 spans 15 residues. V lost 6 bases and J 6 bases, leaving 18 bases between the germline ends. CDR3 region: CASSRRGGSAQPQHF. As DNA, the CDR3 is TGTGCCAGCAGCCGGCGAGGGGGATCGGCTCAGCCCCAGCATTTT.

This chain uses TRBV27 with TRBJ2-7, with D hard to call. From germline, CDR1 is MNHEY and CDR2 SMNVEV (reference sequence). Trimming cost V 7 bases and J 0 bases, with 7 bases left between them. This CDR3 contains 12 residues. The CDR3 region has the DNA TGTGCCAGCATGAAGGGCTCCTACGAGCAGTACTTC. Translated: CASMKGSYEQYF.

Worth noting for this clone: An end of the junction differs from the germline gene, which may be a read error. The chain is built from TRBV6-5 and TRBJ1-2; a weak D match, TRBD1 (5 bases). The CDR3 loop spans 15 amino acids. Germline assignment: CDR1 MNHEY and CDR2 SVGAGI. CDR3 amino acids: CAGSYSWDLGYGYTF. CDR3 nucleotide sequence: TGTGCCGGCAGTTACAGTTGGGACTTAGGGTATGGCTACACCTTC.

This chain links TRBV18 with TRBJ2-7; D is possibly TRBD2 (6 bases). This CDR3 has 18 residues. Germline lookup yields CDR1 KGHSH and CDR2 LQKENI. Trimming shortened V by 2 bases and J by 0 bases, and 20 bases separated the two germline ends. The CDR3 loop is CASSPSAPVGGYSYEQYF. The CDR3 bases are TGTGCCAGCTCACCATCAGCACCGGTCGGGGGATACTCCTACGAGCAGTACTTC.

In its sample, this clone was seen a few times. The CDR3: CASSVPGTGSGANVLTF. The CDR3, as DNA: TGTGCCAGCAGCGTTCCCGGGACAGGGTCTGGGGCCAACGTCCTGACTTTC. The chain combines TRBV7-3 with TRBJ2-6; 9 positions agree with TRBD1. The J segment lost 1 base and the V segment lost 5 bases, leaving 6 bases of the junction unmatched. Germline V gene lookup returns CDR1 SGHTA and CDR2 FQGTGA. This CDR3 has 17 residues.

This clone occurred once. This chain joins TRBV5-1 and TRBJ2-2; 10 nucleotides agree with TRBD1. V lost 4 bases to trimming and J lost 7 bases; unmatched junction nucleotides: 16. The CDR3 covers 18 residues. CDR1 and CDR2 (germline): SGHRS, YFSETQ. The CDR3 nucleotides are TGCGCCAGCAGCAGGATGAGTTTAGGGACAGGGGCGAGCGGGGAGCTGTTTTTT. Protein sequence: CASSRMSLGTGASGELFF.

The chain uses TRBV15 and TRBJ2-4, with D hard to call. V lost 2 bases and J lost 1, with 12 bases in between. Per germline, CDR1 LNHNV and CDR2 YYDKDF (reference sequence). The CDR3 contains 16 residues. CDR3 sequence reads: CATSRHMDGAKNIQYF. The CDR3 coding sequence is TGTGCCACCAGCAGACATATGGATGGGGCCAAAAACATTCAGTACTTC. Combining the CDR3 with reference TRBV15 and TRBJ2-4 gives the whole variable domain DAMVIQNPRYQVTQFGKPVTLSCSQTLNHNVMYWYQQKSSQAPKLLFHYYDKDFNNEADTPDNFQSRRPNTSFCFLDIRSPGLGDTAMYLCATSRHMDGAKNIQYFGAGTRLSVL.

The V and J genes are TRBV10-1 and TRBJ1-2; D possibly corresponds to TRBD1 (6 bases). The V and J ends lost 6 bases and 4 bases respectively, with 15 bases between them. The germline V gene has CDR1 WNHNN and CDR2 SYGVQD (reference sequence). The CDR3 is made up of 14 amino acids. This chain's CDR3 is CASRDRFIFYGYTF. The CDR3 DNA reads TGCGCCAGCAGGGACAGATTTATTTTCTATGGCTACACCTTC.

The CDR3 DNA reads as TGTGCCAGCAGCTTTTTACACAGTTACTCTGGGGCCAACGTCCTGACTTTC. Its protein is CASSFLHSYSGANVLTF. The rearrangement uses TRBV7-9 and TRBJ2-6, with D unclear. Trimming pared 3 bases from V and 0 bases from J, leaving 12 bases between. Germline CDR1 is SEHNR and CDR2 is FQNEAQ (reference sequence). The length of the CDR3 is 17 residues.

The chain joins TRBV9 to TRBJ2-3; D is undetermined. The CDR3 is 17 residues long. Germline V gene lookup returns CDR1 SGDLS and CDR2 YYNGEE. V was pared by 0 bases and J by 4 bases, with 18 bases between. CDR3 coding DNA: TGTGCCAGCAGCGTAGGGCCCTCTAGAGGCACTGCAGATACGCAGTATTTT. Translated: CASSVGPSRGTADTQYF.

In nucleotides, the CDR3 is TGTGCCAGCAGTTGGCGGGCGGGACAGAACACCGGGGAGCTGTTTTTT. Amino acid sequence: CASSWRAGQNTGELFF. The chain uses TRBV28 and TRBJ2-2; TRBD1 or TRBD2 may be the D gene (6 bases each). Trimming took off 4 bases at V and 1 base at J, with 13 bases between the two ends. The V gene's germline CDR1 is MDHEN and CDR2 SYDVKM. CDR3 size: 16 residues. The variable domain in full, completed from reference TRBV28 and TRBJ2-2, reads DVKVTQSSRYLVKRTGEKVFLECVQDMDHENMFWYRQDPGLGLRLIYFSYDVKMKEKGDIPEGYSVSREKKERFSLILESASTNQTSMYLCASSWRAGQNTGELFFGEGSRLTVL.

This clone was counted a single time. This sequence joins TRBV6-5 and TRBJ1-5; the D gene is possibly TRBD1 (6 bases). The CDR3 is 12 residues long. Trimming removed 5 bases from V and 10 bases from J, with 12 bases in between. Germline loops: CDR1 MNHEY, CDR2 SVGAGI. The CDR3 nucleotides read TGTGCCAGCAGTCCCCTGGGGGGCCCCCAGCATTTT. Encoded protein: CASSPLGGPQHF.

The CDR3 nucleotides are TGTGCCAGCAGTCCATATTGGGACAGATTGGCTGAAGCTTTCTTT. Translation: CASSPYWDRLAEAFF. The chain combines TRBV27 with TRBJ1-1; TRBD1 matches 7 bases. The CDR3 spans 15 residues. CDR1 is MNHEY and CDR2 is SMNVEV in the germline V gene (reference sequence). The V and J ends lost 5 bases and 6 bases, in that order; junction bases with no gene match: 12.

V and J are TRBV4-2 and TRBJ2-5; TRBD2 matches 7 bases. The CDR3 spans 21 residues. The V gene end was trimmed by 0 bases and the J gene end by 0 bases; junction bases not matched to a gene: 19. Germline-derived CDR1 and CDR2 are LGHNA and YNFKEQ. In DNA form, the CDR3 reads TGTGCCAGCAGCCAAGATTCCGAATTTCCCCTTAGACTAGCCAACCAAGAGACCCAGTACTTC. Translating gives CASSQDSEFPLRLANQETQYF.